One and the same sample provided the 18 T cell receptor beta chains below, sequenced in a study of radiotherapy plus CTLA-4 blockade in lung cancer. Clones were sequenced by immunoSEQ multiplex PCR, and TCRdb holds only the in-frame ones, with some missing. The top ten clones hold 40% of a sample with about 73,000 clones, 87% of them seen once. The specimen was peripheral blood, collected from a patient treated with radiotherapy plus ipilimumab. Receptors originate from a human donor with non-small cell lung cancer that progressed on radiotherapy plus ipilimumab.

V gene TRBV25-1 combines with J gene TRBJ2-2; no clear D. The CDR3 consists of 13 residues. The V gene lost 5 bases and the J gene lost 3 bases, with 7 bases spanning the gap. CDR1 is MGHDK, CDR2 SYGVNS, per germline. CDR3 sequence reads: CASSPDYTGELFF. The CDR3 DNA follows: TGTGCCAGCAGTCCCGACTACACCGGGGAGCTGTTTTTT.

This sequence joins TRBV5-1 and TRBJ1-5; 9 nucleotides align to TRBD1. The length of the CDR3 is 17 residues. With V trimmed by 0 bases and J by 1 base, 5 bases remained unmatched. The germline V gene encodes CDR1 SGHRS and CDR2 YFSETQ. The CDR3: CASSLGTGQGSNQPQHF. As DNA, the CDR3 is TGCGCCAGCAGCTTGGGGACAGGACAGGGGAGCAATCAGCCCCAGCATTTT.

V is TRBV27 and J is TRBJ2-1; 7 bases are a match to TRBD2. The CDR3 is 15 residues long. CDR1 MNHEY and CDR2 SMNVEV come from the germline V gene (reference sequence). The V and J ends lost 2 bases and 4 bases, in that order; junction bases with no gene match: 5. The CDR3 sequence is CASSLPGGVYNEQFF. The DNA of the CDR3 is TGTGCCAGCAGTTTACCTGGGGGGGTTTACAATGAGCAGTTCTTC.

V and J are TRBV11-2 and TRBJ2-7, with D perhaps TRBD1 or TRBD2 (5 bases each). In germline, CDR1 is SGHAT, CDR2 FQNNGV. This CDR3 has 15 residues. The ends were cut back, 6 bases at V and 2 bases at J, with 17 bases in the middle. Here the CDR3 reads CASRLTDSGPYEQYV. In nucleotides, the CDR3 is TGTGCCAGCAGATTGACCGATTCGGGACCCTACGAGCAGTACGTC.

The chain uses TRBV6-5 and TRBJ1-1; D gene unclear. Trimming pared 6 bases from V and 0 bases from J, leaving 8 bases between. The V gene's germline CDR1 is MNHEY and CDR2 SVGAGI. The CDR3 length is 13 residues. CDR3 nucleotides: TGTGCCAGCAGCCAAGGGTTGAACACTGAAGCTTTCTTT. This sequence encodes CASSQGLNTEAFF.

The V and J genes are TRBV29-1 and TRBJ1-5; D perhaps matches TRBD1 (5 bases). V lost 4 bases and J 4 bases, leaving 8 bases between the germline ends. Looked up from germline, CDR1 is SQVTM and CDR2 is ANQGSEA. The CDR3 is made up of 12 amino acids. The CDR3 sequence is CSVGSGNQPQHF. The DNA of the CDR3 is TGCAGCGTTGGGTCAGGGAATCAGCCCCAGCATTTT.

The chain recombines TRBV2 with TRBJ1-5, with unresolved D. Germline V lookup: CDR1 SNHLY, CDR2 FYNNEI. With 6 bases removed from V and 4 bases from J, the gap between germline ends came to 10 bases. The CDR3 is 13 amino acids. CDR3 protein: CASSPGENQPQHF. The CDR3 DNA sequence: TGTGCCAGCAGCCCCGGGGAGAATCAGCCCCAGCATTTT.

This clone was observed a few times. CDR3 sequence reads: CASSLGTSGSYTDTQYF. Written as DNA, the CDR3 is TGCGCCAGCAGCCTAGGGACTAGCGGGAGTTACACAGATACGCAGTATTTT. This chain connects TRBV5-1 to TRBJ2-3, with 14 bases that match TRBD2. Germline trimming cut 4 bases from V and 2 bases from J; bases unmatched to any gene: 6. This CDR3 is built from 17 residues. Germline V gene data show CDR1 as SGHRS and CDR2 as YFSETQ.

This clone was counted a single time. This chain links TRBV5-1 with TRBJ2-7, with TRBD2 matching 9 bases. V lost 4 bases and J lost 5; bases outside the gene matches: 10. The CDR3 has 15 amino acids. Germline values: CDR1 SGHRS, CDR2 YFSETQ. Written as DNA, the CDR3 is TGCGCCAGCAGCGTCGGGACTAGCCCCGGGGACGAGCAGTACTTC. Translated: CASSVGTSPGDEQYF.

This clone was recorded once. V and J are TRBV5-1 and TRBJ2-3, with D perhaps given as TRBD1 or TRBD2 (5 bases each). The length of the CDR3 is 13 residues. The V end was cut by 4 bases, the J end by 5 bases, with 11 bases between. Germline V lookup: CDR1 SGHRS, CDR2 YFSETQ. Here the CDR3 DNA reads TGCGCCAGCAGCCACGGGGCGGGAGATACGCAGTATTTT. Translation: CASSHGAGDTQYF.

V and J are TRBV2 and TRBJ2-3; D is unresolved. Germline CDR1 reads SNHLY; CDR2 reads FYNNEI. The ends were cut back, 4 bases at V and 0 bases at J, with 8 bases in the middle. The CDR3 consists of 14 residues. CDR3 sequence: CASSVIPSTDTQYF. The CDR3 coding sequence is TGTGCCAGCAGTGTTATACCTAGCACAGATACGCAGTATTTT. Looking up the rest from reference TRBV2 and TRBJ2-3 gives the full variable domain: EPEVTQTPSHQVTQMGQEVILRCVPISNHLYFYWYRQILGQKVEFLVSFYNNEISEKSEIFDDQFSVERPDGSNFTLKIRSTKLEDSAMYFCASSVIPSTDTQYFGPGTRLTVL.

The gene calls are TRBV7-4 and TRBJ2-4, with 9 bases identical to TRBD1. After removal of 2 bases from V and 0 bases from J, the junction contained 11 bases not matched to a gene. From germline, CDR1 is SGHVT and CDR2 SQSDAQ. CDR3 length: 19 amino acids. CDR3 DNA sequence: TGTGCCAGCAGCTTAACCCCGGGACAGGGTTCCTCAGCCAAAAACATTCAGTACTTC. Protein: CASSLTPGQGSSAKNIQYF.

J is TRBJ2-1 and V is TRBV19; D unresolved. Germline CDR1 is LNHDA and CDR2 is SQIVND (reference sequence). Trimming shortened V by 1 base and J by 7 bases, and 11 bases separated the two germline ends. This CDR3 is built from 14 residues. The CDR3: CASSIALGVNEQFF. CDR3 DNA sequence: TGTGCCAGTAGTATAGCCCTGGGTGTAAATGAGCAGTTCTTC.

The J gene is TRBJ2-5, the V gene TRBV15; possibly TRBD2 for D (5 bases). Per the germline V gene, CDR1 is LNHNV and CDR2 is YYDKDF (reference sequence). This CDR3 is 15 amino acids long. Trimming cost V 0 bases and J 1 base, with 9 bases left between them. CDR3 in amino acids: CATSRDRGLQETQYF. The CDR3 DNA reads TGTGCCACCAGCAGAGATCGTGGACTCCAAGAGACCCAGTACTTC.

The chain couples TRBV5-1 to TRBJ2-7; D possibly corresponds to TRBD1 (6 bases). The germline V gene has CDR1 SGHRS and CDR2 YFSETQ. This CDR3 is 14 amino acids long. Trimming left V 3 bases short and J 3 bases short, with 13 bases between. CDR3 nucleotides: TGCGCCAGCAGCTCCCTTCAGGACAGCTACGAGCAGTACTTC. It specifies CASSSLQDSYEQYF.

The genes are TRBV9 and TRBJ2-4; no reliable D call. The CDR3 contains 14 residues. Deletions cut 3 bases from V and 2 bases from J, with 9 bases between. From germline, CDR1 is SGDLS and CDR2 YYNGEE. This chain's CDR3 is CASSGTDPKNIQYF. The DNA of the CDR3 is TGTGCCAGCAGCGGCACGGACCCCAAAAACATTCAGTACTTC. Combining the CDR3 with reference TRBV9 and TRBJ2-4 gives the whole variable domain DSGVTQTPKHLITATGQRVTLRCSPRSGDLSVYWYQQSLDQGLQFLIQYYNGEERAKGNILERFSAQQFPDLHSELNLSSLELGDSALYFCASSGTDPKNIQYFGAGTRLSVL.

The chain links TRBV29-1 to TRBJ1-4; 7 bases are shared with TRBD1. This CDR3 has 14 amino acids. V shed 6 bases, J shed 6 bases, and the junction held 10 bases outside the gene matches. CDR1 and CDR2 from the germline V gene are SQVTM and ANQGSEA. CDR3 residues: CSVSGGYGDEKLFF. In DNA form, the CDR3 reads TGCAGCGTGTCAGGGGGATACGGGGATGAAAAACTGTTTTTT.

The chain links TRBV5-5 to TRBJ2-4; no definite D call. Germline lookup yields CDR1 SGHKS and CDR2 YYEKEE (reference sequence). The CDR3 has 12 residues. The V gene lost 4 bases and the J gene lost 7 bases, with 9 bases spanning the gap. The CDR3 protein is CASSRGFNIQYF. The CDR3 bases are TGTGCCAGCAGCCGTGGGTTCAACATTCAGTACTTC.